This TCR beta chain was obtained from a study of PD-1 blockade in classical Hodgkin lymphoma. The study's findings and limits: No one has yet defined what causes the repertoire differences, which may be disease activity or prior therapy.

Sequencing used immunoSEQ multiplex PCR; TCRdb keeps in-frame clones, though not all of them. The sample includes some 93,000 clones, around nine tenths seen only once; the top ten take 2.5% to 3%. Every patient experienced relapse after autologous stem cell transplantation, and brentuximab vedotin exposure varied. This clone was seen more than once but under ten times. Its antigen is not identified. The CDR3 runs to 14 residues. J lost 2 bases, V lost 1 base, and 2 bases had no gene match. Looked up from germline, CDR1 is SGDLS and CDR2 is YYNGEE. This material consisted of peripheral blood mononuclear cells (PBMCs), taken at baseline. V gene TRBV9 combines with J gene TRBJ1-2; TRBD1 agrees at 7 bases. This clonotype was sampled from a human donor with classical Hodgkin lymphoma. DNA of the CDR3: TGTGCCAGCAGCGTAACGACAGGGAACTATGGCTACACCTTC. Translated: CASSVTTGNYGYTF.